One and the same sample provided the 15 T cell receptor beta chains below, sequenced in a study of early T cells in non-severe SARS-CoV-2 infection. Using its own MiXCR run on the 5' RACE reads, TCRdb lists one record per CDR3 protein. The table includes around 60,000 distinct CDR3 sequences, around 11% detected once. The specimen was whole blood, collected at baseline. The receptors derive from an adult who was a healthcare worker with PCR-confirmed SARS-CoV-2 infection or an uninfected control (not recorded which).

The V call is TRBV7-6, the J call TRBJ1-1; weak D call: TRBD1 (6 bases). The germline V gene encodes CDR1 SGHVS and CDR2 FNYEAQ. V was shortened by 4 bases and J by 5 bases, with 11 bases between the two germline ends. The CDR3 is made up of 13 amino acids. The CDR3 region has the DNA TGTGCCAGCAGCTCATCCAGGGGAACTGAAGCTTTCTTT. It specifies CASSSSRGTEAFF.

This clonotype was counted only a few times. The V call is TRBV18, the J call TRBJ1-3; D is undetermined. The V end was cut by 0 bases, the J end by 0 bases, with 12 bases between. The CDR3 loop spans 17 amino acids. Germline V gene lookup returns CDR1 KGHSH and CDR2 LQKENI. In DNA, the CDR3 is TGTGCCAGCTCACCACCTGGAGGACCTATCTCTGGAAACACCATATATTTT. It translates to CASSPPGGPISGNTIYF.

This clonotype was detected ten times or more. The chain joins TRBV10-3 to TRBJ2-1, with 9 bases identical to TRBD1. Germline CDR1 and CDR2: ENHRY and SYGVKD. CDR3 length: 17 residues. V lost 3 bases, J lost 0 bases, and 6 bases stayed unmatched. The CDR3 DNA is TGTGCCATCAGTGACCCTGACAGGGGGAGCTCCTACAATGAGCAGTTCTTC. Amino acids: CAISDPDRGSSYNEQFF.

This clonotype was counted many times. The gene calls are TRBV20-1 and TRBJ1-6; D unclear. Germline values: CDR1 DFQATT, CDR2 SNEGSKA (reference sequence). CDR3 length: 16 residues. V lost 0 bases to trimming and J lost 9 bases, with 18 bases between them. The CDR3 sequence is CSARDRFRTDGSPLHF. The CDR3, as DNA: TGCAGTGCTAGAGATCGGTTCAGGACCGACGGTTCACCCCTCCACTTT.

The chain has TRBV5-1 and TRBJ2-2; D not certain. CDR1 SGHRS and CDR2 YFSETQ come from the germline V gene. V was clipped by 0 bases and J by 5 bases, with 5 bases between them. The CDR3 has 13 amino acids. CDR3 sequence (DNA): TGCGCCAGCAGCTTGGAGGGTACCGGGGAGCTGTTTTTT. Protein sequence: CASSLEGTGELFF.

V usage is TRBV6-1 and J usage is TRBJ1-5; no clear D gene. The CDR3 runs 12 residues. Per the germline V gene, CDR1 is MNHNS and CDR2 is SASEGT. Trimming removed 2 bases at V and 6 bases at J, with 5 bases between. CDR3 nucleotide sequence: TGTGCCAGCAGTGAACTGCGTCAGCCCCAGCATTTT. It translates to CASSELRQPQHF.

This clonotype occurred many times. V is TRBV29-1 and J is TRBJ1-1; tentative D call: TRBD1 (5 bases). The germline V gene has CDR1 SQVTM and CDR2 ANQGSEA. The V end lost 5 bases, the J end lost 0 bases, and 13 bases lay between the germline ends. There are 14 residues in the CDR3. The CDR3 nucleotides are TGCAGCGTTCAGACCACAGGAGTGAACACTGAAGCTTTCTTT. Translated, it gives CSVQTTGVNTEAFF.

The rearrangement uses TRBV10-1 and TRBJ1-4; TRBD1 might be the D (5 bases). Germline assignment: CDR1 WNHNN and CDR2 SYGVQD (reference sequence). V was pared by 0 bases and J by 5 bases, with 7 bases between. This CDR3 is built from 14 residues. The CDR3, as DNA: TGCGCCAGCAGTGAGTCGGCAGGGAATGAAAAACTGTTTTTT. Translation: CASSESAGNEKLFF.

The chain uses TRBV6-5 and TRBJ1-2; TRBD1 might be the D (5 bases). Germline lookup yields CDR1 MNHEY and CDR2 SVGAGI. The CDR3 is made up of 17 amino acids. Trimming stripped 0 bases from V and 0 bases from J, with 14 bases between. CDR3 sequence reads: CASSYSMTALTNYGYTF. The CDR3 DNA is TGTGCCAGCAGTTACTCGATGACAGCTCTAACTAACTATGGCTACACCTTC.

This clonotype was picked up many times. The chain links TRBV6-4 to TRBJ2-3; either TRBD1 or TRBD2 may supply D (5 bases each). CDR3 length: 12 amino acids. Trimming removed 8 bases from V and 8 bases from J, with 14 bases in between. CDR1 and CDR2 from the germline V gene are MRHNA and SNTAGT. CDR3 sequence: CASGQPEGTQYF. The CDR3 DNA sequence: TGTGCCAGCGGACAACCCGAGGGTACGCAGTATTTT.

The V and J genes are TRBV10-3 and TRBJ1-1, with D possibly TRBD1 on 5 matching bases. The V end was cut by 6 bases, the J end by 5 bases, with 10 bases between. Germline V CDR1 and CDR2: ENHRY, SYGVKD. The CDR3 has 12 amino acids. CDR3 bases: TGTGCCATCAGCGGGGGAGTGACTGAAGCTTTCTTT. This sequence encodes CAISGGVTEAFF.

There are many counts of this clonotype. The chain joins TRBV10-2 to TRBJ2-2; no firm D call. Trimming removed 5 bases at V and 4 bases at J, with 5 bases between. Germline V gene data show CDR1 as WSHSY and CDR2 as SAAADI. This CDR3 has 12 amino acids. The CDR3 sequence: CASSHGTGELFF. CDR3 bases: TGCGCCAGCAGTCACGGCACCGGGGAGCTGTTTTTT.

The J gene is TRBJ1-6, the V gene TRBV25-1; possible D gene TRBD1, 5 bases. V dropped 6 bases and J dropped 2 bases, with 8 bases sitting between them. CDR3 length: 14 residues. In germline, CDR1 is MGHDK, CDR2 SYGVNS. The CDR3 DNA reads TGTGCCAGCAGAGAGGGGCCCTATAATTCACCCCTCCACTTT. Translating gives CASREGPYNSPLHF.

The rearrangement joins TRBV5-1 to TRBJ2-5; D is perhaps TRBD1 (6 bases). The CDR3 length is 15 residues. Trimming shortened V by 0 bases and J by 5 bases, and 14 bases separated the two germline ends. Germline loops: CDR1 SGHRS, CDR2 YFSETQ. The CDR3 loop reads CASSLDSGAPETQYF. As DNA, the CDR3 is TGCGCCAGCAGCTTGGATTCAGGGGCACCTGAGACCCAGTACTTC.

This clonotype was recorded at least ten times. The chain couples TRBV19 to TRBJ1-6; D is perhaps TRBD1 (5 bases). V shed 6 bases and J shed 14 bases, with 20 bases lying between them. This CDR3 region has 14 residues. The germline V gene has CDR1 LNHDA and CDR2 SQIVND (reference sequence). DNA for the CDR3: TGTGCCAGTAGCCCGCCGATGCCAGGGTCCACCCTCCACTTT. Its protein is CASSPPMPGSTLHF.